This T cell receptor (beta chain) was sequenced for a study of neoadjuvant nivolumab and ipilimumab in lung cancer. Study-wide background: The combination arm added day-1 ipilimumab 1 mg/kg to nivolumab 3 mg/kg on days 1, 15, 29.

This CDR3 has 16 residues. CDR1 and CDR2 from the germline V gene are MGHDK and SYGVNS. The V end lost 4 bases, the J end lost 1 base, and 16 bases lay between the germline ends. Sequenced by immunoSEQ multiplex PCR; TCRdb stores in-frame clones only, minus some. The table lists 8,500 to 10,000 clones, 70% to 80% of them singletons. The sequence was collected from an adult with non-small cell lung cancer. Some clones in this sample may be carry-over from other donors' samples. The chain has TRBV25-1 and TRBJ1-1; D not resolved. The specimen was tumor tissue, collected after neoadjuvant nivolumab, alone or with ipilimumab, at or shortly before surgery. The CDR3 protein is CASSGVWRVGNTEAFF. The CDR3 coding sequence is TGTGCCAGCAGTGGGGTATGGAGGGTGGGGAACACTGAAGCTTTCTTT.